This T cell receptor (beta chain) was documented in a study of T cell changes during pregnancy in multiple sclerosis. The protocol was immunoSEQ multiplex PCR, while the TCRdb copy is restricted to in-frame clones and leaves out a portion. The sample holds 45,000 or so clones, more than 75% seen once. The ends lost 5 bases at V and 4 bases at J; junction bases unmatched: 16. The CDR3 has 18 amino acids. The germline gives CDR1 SGHTA, CDR2 FQGTGA. The TCR comes from a female donor in good health, enrolled as a control in a pregnancy study. The chain combines TRBV7-3 with TRBJ2-3; TRBD2 matches at 9 bases. The input for sequencing was CD8+ T cells from peripheral blood mononuclear cells, taken after pregnancy. As DNA, the CDR3 is TGTGCCAGCAGCGAGCTTAGCGTCGGGGCTAGCGGGGCAGATACGCAGTATTTT. Amino acid sequence: CASSELSVGASGADTQYF.